Only a few counts were recorded for the clone carrying this T cell receptor beta chain. Its antigen is not identified. The CDR3 totals 12 residues. CDR1 is SGHVS, CDR2 FQNEAQ, per germline. V gave up 5 bases and J gave up 3 bases, with 8 bases separating them. These data belong to a study of T-cell reconstitution after alpha-beta-depleted transplantation in children. Study-level results: Surviving recipient cells, namely T cells and thymic progenitors, were the source of high day-60 TCRbeta diversity in some patients.

Unique molecular identifiers tagged the TCRbeta library. MiXCR was run by TCRdb on the PCR reads, yielding one entry per CDR3 protein. This sample has 500,000 to 750,000 distinct CDR3 sequences; 27% occur once, and the top ten carry about 35%. V and J are TRBV7-8 and TRBJ2-7; D unresolved. Sequencing was performed on PBMCs, taken before TCRalphabeta/CD19-depleted stem cell transplant. This TCR was recovered from a boy younger than two with Wiskott-Aldrich syndrome, due to receive a stem cell transplant. Here the CDR3 reads CASSLDCYEQYF. DNA for the CDR3: TGTGCCAGCAGCCTTGACTGCTACGAGCAGTACTTC. Full variable domain (missing parts from reference TRBV7-8 and TRBJ2-7): GAGVSQSPRYKVAKRGQDVALRCDPISGHVSLFWYQQALGQGPEFLTYFQNEAQLDKSGLPSDRFFAERPEGSVSTLKIQRTQQEDSAVYLCASSLDCYEQYFGPGTRLTVT.